Each of the 30 T cell receptor beta chains below was sequenced from the same sample in a study of blood T cells in healthy people across ages. A second PCR of about 7 to 12 cycles used a sample-barcoded 5' primer and a J-beta primer mix. TCRdb recomputed calls from the 5' RACE reads with MiXCR, one row per CDR3 protein. This table has 1.5 million to 2 million distinct CDR3 sequences, roughly 30% appearing once. Sequenced sample: blood. These receptors all stem from a woman in her twenties or thirties in good health.

This clonotype was observed many times. The rearrangement joins TRBV11-2 to TRBJ2-7; TRBD2 is a possible D gene (6 bases). CDR3 length: 13 amino acids. Germline V gene sequence: CDR1 SGHAT, CDR2 FQNNGV. V lost 2 bases and J 4 bases, leaving 9 bases between the germline ends. DNA of the CDR3: TGTGCCAGCAGCTTATCTCGGGAGTACGAGCAGTACTTC. This sequence encodes CASSLSREYEQYF.

In the case of this clonotype: A much larger clone lies a single base off, so this may be a read error. This sequence joins TRBV7-8 and TRBJ2-1; D ambiguous. The CDR3 extends over 15 amino acids. CDR1 and CDR2 (germline): SGHVS, FQNEAQ. Trimming removed 5 bases at V and 6 bases at J, with 17 bases between. The CDR3 is CASSQPEVRCNEQFF. The CDR3 DNA reads TGTGCCAGCAGCCAACCAGAGGTCCGGTGCAATGAGCAGTTCTTC.

This clonotype was counted a few times. The V and J genes are TRBV6-6 and TRBJ2-1, with D possibly being TRBD1 or TRBD2 (5 bases each). CDR3 length: 15 amino acids. CDR1 MNHNY and CDR2 SVGAGI come from the germline V gene (reference sequence). V lost 1 base and J lost 9, with 16 bases in between. The CDR3 spells CASSYWAGAGGEQFF. CDR3 bases: TGTGCCAGCAGTTACTGGGCCGGGGCTGGCGGTGAGCAGTTCTTC.

The rearrangement links TRBV6-1 to TRBJ2-3, with 9 bases identical to TRBD2. The CDR3 is 14 amino acids. Germline CDR1 MNHNS, CDR2 SASEGT. The CDR3 DNA follows: TGTGCGGGAGAGGCGGGAGGGCCCACAGATACGCAGTATTTT. Encoded protein: CAGEAGGPTDTQYF.

For this clonotype: This may be a read error: a much more frequent sequence differs by one nucleotide. The chain links TRBV29-1 to TRBJ2-4, with TRBD1 matching 8 bases. The CDR3 length is 15 residues. Unmatched junction bases numbered 15, after V lost 1 base and J lost 13 bases. Germline V gene lookup returns CDR1 SQVTM and CDR2 ANQGSEA. In DNA form, the CDR3 reads TGCAGCGTTGAAGCACGAGGACAGGGTGGAGGTGAGCAGTACTTC. Its protein product is CSVEARGQGGGEQYF.

J is TRBJ2-2 and V is TRBV12-3 or TRBV12-4; D may be TRBD1 (5 bases). Trimming took 6 bases from V and 7 from J, leaving 12 bases between them. The CDR3 spans 13 residues. The CDR3 DNA follows: TGTGCCAGCAGCCCACAGGAAAGCGGGGAGCTGTTTTTT. It yields the protein CASSPQESGELFF.

The chain uses TRBV10-3 and TRBJ2-1, with no clear D. CDR1 is ENHRY, CDR2 SYGVKD, per germline. V was shortened by 0 bases and J by 3 bases, with 12 bases between the two germline ends. CDR3 length equals 16 residues. The CDR3 DNA is TGTGCCATCAGTGAGTCGAGTGGAACTCTCTACAATGAGCAGTTCTTC. It yields the protein CAISESSGTLYNEQFF.

This clonotype was counted many times. The V call is TRBV29-1, the J call TRBJ2-5; D is unresolved. The CDR3 has 14 residues. In germline, CDR1 is SQVTM, CDR2 ANQGSEA. V dropped 2 bases and J dropped 7 bases, with 17 bases sitting between them. This chain's CDR3 is CSVEKGPGLRTQYF. Here the CDR3 DNA reads TGCAGCGTTGAAAAAGGGCCCGGTTTGCGGACCCAGTACTTC.

This clonotype was found a few times. V gene TRBV28 combines with J gene TRBJ2-3; 7 bases fit TRBD2. V shed 6 bases, J shed 4 bases, and the junction held 13 bases outside the gene matches. CDR1 is MDHEN and CDR2 is SYDVKM in the germline V gene. This CDR3 region has 16 residues. The CDR3 protein is CASSTLHPRGADTQYF. DNA for the CDR3: TGTGCCAGCAGCACACTCCATCCCCGGGGGGCAGATACGCAGTATTTT.

This clonotype appeared a few times. The chain carries TRBV20-1 and TRBJ1-6, with D perhaps matching TRBD1 (5 bases). With 3 bases removed from V and 7 bases from J, the gap between germline ends came to 19 bases. Germline V lookup: CDR1 DFQATT, CDR2 SNEGSKA (reference sequence). The CDR3 loop spans 16 amino acids. This chain's CDR3 is CSARGTRAPGNSPLHF. CDR3 nucleotide sequence: TGCAGTGCTAGGGGTACCCGGGCACCAGGGAATTCACCCCTCCACTTT.

The chain carries TRBV7-2 and TRBJ2-2; possibly TRBD2 for D (6 bases). Germline CDR1 and CDR2: SGHTA and FQGNSA. V lost 3 bases and J lost 2, with 10 bases in between. This CDR3 is built from 15 residues. CDR3 sequence: CASSFPGVNTGELFF. The CDR3 nucleotides are TGTGCCAGCAGCTTTCCGGGGGTAAACACCGGGGAGCTGTTTTTT.

This chain joins TRBV30 and TRBJ1-2, with TRBD1 as a possible D gene (5 bases). CDR3 size: 14 residues. V was trimmed by 0 bases and J by 5 bases, leaving 13 bases between them. CDR1 is GTSNPN, CDR2 SVGIG, per germline (reference sequence). In nucleotides, the CDR3 is TGTGCCTGGAGTGTAGGATTAGAGGGGTATGGCTACACCTTC. It encodes CAWSVGLEGYGYTF.

The table lists this clonotype with a few counts. The chain links TRBV5-1 to TRBJ2-7, with D tentatively TRBD2 (6 bases). V shed 6 bases and J shed 4 bases, with 11 bases lying between them. The CDR3 loop spans 12 amino acids. The V gene's germline CDR1 is SGHRS and CDR2 YFSETQ. CDR3 nucleotides: TGCGCCAGCAACGCCCGGGGGTACGAGCAGTACTTC. It encodes CASNARGYEQYF.

The chain employs TRBV3-1 and TRBJ1-5; 8 nucleotides line up with TRBD1. The CDR3 loop spans 16 amino acids. Germline assignment: CDR1 LGHDT and CDR2 YNNKEL (reference sequence). V shed 1 base, J shed 4 bases, and the junction held 6 bases outside the gene matches. Here the CDR3 DNA reads TGTGCCAGCAGCCAAGGCTCTGGGACAGGTAATCAGCCCCAGCATTTT. Translating gives CASSQGSGTGNQPQHF.

This clonotype appeared a few times. This rearrangement joins TRBV2 to TRBJ2-2, with 11 bases fitting TRBD1. The CDR3 loop spans 16 amino acids. Germline V gene lookup returns CDR1 SNHLY and CDR2 FYNNEI. The J segment lost 2 bases and the V segment lost 6 bases, leaving 5 bases of the junction unmatched. CDR3 amino acids: CASSPGQGVNTGELFF. The CDR3, as DNA: TGTGCCAGCAGCCCGGGACAGGGGGTCAACACCGGGGAGCTGTTTTTT.

This clonotype was found a few times. The chain joins TRBV7-3 to TRBJ1-2, with D possibly TRBD1 on 6 matching bases. V lost 5 bases to trimming and J lost 7 bases, with 23 bases between them. From germline, CDR1 is SGHTA and CDR2 FQGTGA. There are 16 residues in the CDR3. CDR3 in DNA: TGTGCCAGCAGCCTAATCTTGGCGGGGGGCGCGGCTGGCTACACCTTC. Encoded protein: CASSLILAGGAAGYTF.

With regard to this clonotype: A much larger clone sits a single nucleotide away, making a read error possible. V is TRBV28 and J is TRBJ2-7; the match to TRBD2 covers 14 bases. The V gene's germline CDR1 is MDHEN and CDR2 SYDVKM. The CDR3 is 18 amino acids. V lost 4 bases and J lost 9; bases outside the gene matches: 17. The DNA for the CDR3 is TGTGCCAGCAGTTCCCCCGGGACTAGCGGGGGATTCACGTCCGGGCAGTACTTC. Translated: CASSSPGTSGGFTSGQYF.

With respect to this clonotype: One end of the junction does not line up with germline, which may come from a read error. The rearrangement links TRBV7-8 to TRBJ2-3; 7 positions match TRBD2. CDR1 and CDR2 (germline): SGHVS, FQNEAQ. The CDR3 has 16 amino acids. CDR3 bases: TGTGCCAACAGCTTAACCCTAGCGGAAGGGCTAGATACGCAGTATTTT. Its protein is CANSLTLAEGLDTQYF.

The J gene is TRBJ2-3, the V gene TRBV28; D is uncertain. This CDR3 is 12 amino acids long. Germline-derived CDR1 and CDR2 are MDHEN and SYDVKM. The V end lost 6 bases, the J end lost 9 bases, and 13 bases lay between the germline ends. The CDR3 is CASSILFGTQYF. The CDR3 nucleotides read TGTGCCAGCAGCATACTGTTCGGGACGCAGTATTTT.

This clonotype has ten or more counts. The chain is built from TRBV4-3 and TRBJ2-7; 9 positions agree with TRBD1. CDR1 and CDR2 from the germline V gene are LGHNA and YSLEER. The CDR3 spans 15 residues. The V and J ends lost 3 bases and 1 base, in that order; junction bases with no gene match: 4. CDR3 sequence (DNA): TGCGCCAGCAGCCAGTACAGGGGGCTTTCCTACGAGCAGTACTTC. It encodes CASSQYRGLSYEQYF.

This clonotype occurred a few times. J is TRBJ2-5 and V is TRBV18, with 14 bases identical to TRBD2. CDR1 and CDR2 from the germline V gene are KGHSH and LQKENI. J gave up 5 bases and V 3 bases, and 8 bases lay outside the gene matches. CDR3 length: 17 amino acids. The CDR3 loop reads CASSPSTSGRAVETQYF. The CDR3 DNA sequence: TGTGCCAGCTCACCGTCGACTAGCGGGAGGGCCGTTGAGACCCAGTACTTC.

This clonotype was observed many times. The rearrangement uses TRBV29-1 and TRBJ2-1; 8 bases agree with TRBD2. The germline V gene has CDR1 SQVTM and CDR2 ANQGSEA. This CDR3 has 16 residues. Trimming at V came to 5 bases and at J to 6 bases, leaving 15 bases not matched to a gene. CDR3 bases: TGCAGCGTTACGGTGTGGGCGGGAGGTCGGGGCAATGAGCAGTTCTTC. Amino acid sequence: CSVTVWAGGRGNEQFF.

The chain joins TRBV10-2 to TRBJ2-5; 15 bases fit TRBD2. The DNA end is a closer match to TRBJ2-7, so the J assignment may be wrong. The length of the CDR3 is 19 residues. Germline V lookup: CDR1 WSHSY, CDR2 SAAADI. In DNA, the CDR3 is TGCGCCAGCAGTCCTGTGCCGGGACTAGCGGGAGGTGGCACCTACGAGCAGTACTTC. Residues: CASSPVPGLAGGGTYEQYF.

This clonotype turned up a few times. The rearrangement joins TRBV12-3 or TRBV12-4 to TRBJ1-5, with TRBD1 matching 7 bases. Losses at the gene ends were 6 bases for V and 2 bases for J; bases not matched to a gene: 10. The CDR3 contains 16 residues. CDR3 nucleotides: TGTGCCAGCAGACTAACAGGGGACCTTGGCAATCAGCCCCAGCATTTT. This gives the protein CASRLTGDLGNQPQHF.

The rearrangement uses TRBV12-3 or TRBV12-4 and TRBJ2-7; possibly TRBD1 for D (6 bases). The CDR3 contains 13 residues. Trimming took 11 bases from V and 5 from J, leaving 19 bases between them. Written as DNA, the CDR3 is TGTGCCGGCACCACCAGGGGATTAGACGAGCAGTACTTC. It yields the protein CAGTTRGLDEQYF.

This clonotype has a handful of counts. This chain links TRBV5-1 with TRBJ2-1; D gene uncertain. The V end lost 1 base, the J end lost 7 bases, and 12 bases lay between the germline ends. This CDR3 region has 14 residues. Per the germline V gene, CDR1 is SGHRS and CDR2 is YFSETQ. Here the CDR3 reads CASSLTPWGNEQFF. In nucleotides, the CDR3 is TGCGCCAGCAGCTTGACCCCTTGGGGTAATGAGCAGTTCTTC.

This clonotype turned up a few times. At one boundary the junction diverges from the germline segment, which might be a read error. The chain couples TRBV20-1 to TRBJ2-1, with 11 positions matching TRBD2. Germline values: CDR1 DFQATT, CDR2 SNEGSKA (reference sequence). The CDR3 is made up of 14 amino acids. DNA for the CDR3: TGCAGTGCCAGAGAGGGACTAGCGGTCGATGAGCAGTTCTTC. Amino acids: CSAREGLAVDEQFF.

The rearrangement links TRBV7-9 to TRBJ2-5, with TRBD1 identical over 7 bases. Trimming took 5 bases from V and 2 from J; bases not matched to a gene: 8. Per germline, CDR1 SEHNR and CDR2 FQNEAQ (reference sequence). CDR3 size: 15 residues. The DNA of the CDR3 is TGTGCCAGCAGCAAACAGGGGTTGGGACAAGAGACCCAGTACTTC. Its protein product is CASSKQGLGQETQYF.

This clonotype was counted many times. The chain carries TRBV5-7 and TRBJ2-5; no firm D call. TRBV5-7 belongs to the ORF category, with a function that is uncertain. The CDR3 consists of 14 residues. With 1 base removed from V and 5 bases from J, the gap between germline ends came to 12 bases. The CDR3 sequence is CASSLLRTSETQYF. For the CDR3, the DNA is TGTGCCAGCAGCTTGCTACGGACGAGCGAGACCCAGTACTTC.

This clonotype was counted a few times. This chain joins TRBV27 and TRBJ2-1, with 13 bases matching TRBD2. Germline V gives CDR1 MNHEY, CDR2 SMNVEV (reference sequence). The CDR3 has 17 amino acids. V was pared by 8 bases and J by 7 bases, with 14 bases of the junction left unmatched. In DNA, the CDR3 is TGTGCCAGCGGAAGCCTATACGGGACTAGCGGGACGAATGAGCAGTTCTTC. Translation gives CASGSLYGTSGTNEQFF.